This entry lists 5 T cell receptor beta chains sequenced from one sample in a study of CXCR3-negative and CXCR3-positive naive CD8 T cells. cDNA libraries for TRB were generated by 5' RACE incorporating UMI labels. TCRdb reanalyzed the 5' RACE reads and collapses them to one entry per CDR3 protein, without DNA. The sample includes 90,000 to 95,000 distinct CDR3 sequences. Sample: naive CXCR3- CD8+ T cells from blood. Subset reported: CD45RO-CCR7+CD27+CD95- naive CD8+ T cells lacking CXCR3 (TNR3-). The origin of the receptors is a human donor in good health. Some clones in this sample may be carry-over from other donors' samples.

The chain is built from TRBV29-1 and TRBJ2-3. The germline CDR1 and CDR2 sequences are SQVTM and ANQGSEA. CDR3 length: 14 amino acids. CDR3 sequence reads: CSVEPGINTDTQYF.

V and J are TRBV7-9 and TRBJ2-5; TCRdb reports TRBD1, a call that lacks DNA to check it against. CDR3 length: 15 residues. The germline gives CDR1 SEHNR, CDR2 FQNEAQ (reference sequence). This CDR3 is CASSLVVGLQETQYF.

The rearrangement joins TRBV7-8 to TRBJ2-3; without DNA, the TCRdb call of TRBD2 cannot be checked. The CDR3 is 14 amino acids. Germline lookup yields CDR1 SGHVS and CDR2 FQNEAQ. The CDR3 loop reads CASSLVGSPDTQYF.

The chain employs TRBV6-6 and TRBJ2-7; TCRdb returns TRBD1, unconfirmable since there is no DNA. CDR1 and CDR2 from the germline V gene are MNHNY and SVGAGI (reference sequence). This CDR3 is built from 18 residues. CDR3: CASSYSLYGTTDVYEQYF.

This chain uses TRBV27 with TRBJ2-3. Per the germline V gene, CDR1 is MNHEY and CDR2 is SMNVEV (reference sequence). This CDR3 region has 14 residues. CDR3 residues: CASRRTESTDTQYF.